This T cell receptor beta chain derives from a study of control samples from healthy donors and cancer patients. CDR3 length: 13 residues. V was pared by 6 bases and J by 5 bases, with 6 bases of the junction left unmatched. CDR1 MDHEN and CDR2 SYDVKM come from the germline V gene. This table comes from immunoSEQ multiplex PCR, and its TCRdb copy is limited to in-frame clones, with some not included. The sample records 150,000 to 200,000 clones, around 90% being singletons. This clonotype was sampled from a woman aged 50 to 60 in good health. The rearrangement uses TRBV28 and TRBJ1-2, with TRBD1 identical over 7 bases. Sequencing used blood. CDR3 DNA sequence: TGTGCCAGCAGCAGGGGCAGGGGGTATGGCTACACCTTC. It codes for CASSRGRGYGYTF.